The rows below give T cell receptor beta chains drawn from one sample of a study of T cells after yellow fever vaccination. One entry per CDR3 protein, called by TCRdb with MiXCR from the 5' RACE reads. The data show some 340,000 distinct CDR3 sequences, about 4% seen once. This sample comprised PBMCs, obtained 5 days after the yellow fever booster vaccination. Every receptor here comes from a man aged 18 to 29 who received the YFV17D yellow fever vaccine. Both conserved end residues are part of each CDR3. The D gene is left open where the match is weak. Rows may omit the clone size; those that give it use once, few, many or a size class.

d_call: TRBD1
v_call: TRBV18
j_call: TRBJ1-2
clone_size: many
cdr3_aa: CASSPTGDGYTF
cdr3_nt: TGTGCCAGCTCCCCGACAGGGGATGGCTACACCTTC

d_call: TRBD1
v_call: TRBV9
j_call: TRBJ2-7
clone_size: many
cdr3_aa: CARQGPSYEQYF
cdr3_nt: TGTGCCAGACAGGGGCCTTCCTACGAGCAGTACTTC

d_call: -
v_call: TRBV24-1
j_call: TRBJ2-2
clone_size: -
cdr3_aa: CATSDWQGDGELFF
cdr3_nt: TGTGCCACCAGTGATTGGCAGGGTGACGGGGAGCTGTTTTTT

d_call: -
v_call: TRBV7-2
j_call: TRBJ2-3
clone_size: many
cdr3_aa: CASSLNGGNGDTQYF
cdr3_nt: TGTGCCAGCAGCTTAAATGGTGGAAACGGGGATACGCAGTATTTT

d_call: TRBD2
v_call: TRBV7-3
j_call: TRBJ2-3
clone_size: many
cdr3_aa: CASSLRLAGGDTQYF
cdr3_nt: TGTGCCAGCAGCCTGAGACTAGCGGGTGGTGATACGCAGTATTTT

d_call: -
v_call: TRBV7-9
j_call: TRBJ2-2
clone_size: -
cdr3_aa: CASSFLLAGGELFF
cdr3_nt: TGTGCCAGCAGCTTCCTACTTGCTGGAGGGGAGCTGTTTTTT

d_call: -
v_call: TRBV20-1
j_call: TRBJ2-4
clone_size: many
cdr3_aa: CSALAAAGHLAKNIQYF
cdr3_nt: TGCAGTGCCCTAGCCGCGGCAGGGCATCTAGCCAAAAACATTCAGTACTTC

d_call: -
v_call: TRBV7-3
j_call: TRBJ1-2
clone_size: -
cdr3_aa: CASSLRGQTMGYTF
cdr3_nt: TGTGCCAGCAGCTTAAGAGGGCAGACTATGGGCTACACCTTC

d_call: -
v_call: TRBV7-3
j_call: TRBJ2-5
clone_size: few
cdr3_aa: CASSLIGGVNQETQYF
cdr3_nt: TGTGCCAGCAGCTTAATTGGCGGTGTTAACCAAGAGACCCAGTACTTC

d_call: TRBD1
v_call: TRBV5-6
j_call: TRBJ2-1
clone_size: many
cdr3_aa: CASSLALDRAFF
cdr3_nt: TGTGCCAGCAGCTTGGCCTTGGACAGGGCGTTCTTC

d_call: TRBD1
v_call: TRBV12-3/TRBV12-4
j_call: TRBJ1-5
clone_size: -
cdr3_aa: CASSLGFGGQPYSNQPQHF
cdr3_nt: TGTGCCAGCAGTTTAGGTTTCGGGGGACAGCCGTATAGCAATCAGCCCCAGCATTTT

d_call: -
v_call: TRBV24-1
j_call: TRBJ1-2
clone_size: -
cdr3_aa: CATSDAGGGYTF
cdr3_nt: TGTGCCACCAGTGACGCCGGGGGCGGCTACACCTTC

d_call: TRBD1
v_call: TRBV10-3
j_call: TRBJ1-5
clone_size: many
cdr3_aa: CAISGQGSNQPQHF
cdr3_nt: TGTGCCATCAGTGGACAGGGGAGCAATCAGCCCCAGCATTTT

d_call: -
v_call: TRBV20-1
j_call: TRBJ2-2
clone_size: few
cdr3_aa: CSATKAGRDTGELFF
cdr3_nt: TGCAGTGCTACAAAAGCGGGCAGGGACACCGGGGAGCTGTTTTTT

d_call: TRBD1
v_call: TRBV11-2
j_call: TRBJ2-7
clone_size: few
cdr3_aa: CASSSSPGQGPYEQYF
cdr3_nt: TGTGCCAGCAGCTCATCACCGGGACAGGGACCCTACGAGCAGTACTTC

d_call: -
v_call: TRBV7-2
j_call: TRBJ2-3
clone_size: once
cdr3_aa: CASSSDRTSTDTQYF
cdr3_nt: TGTGCCAGCAGCTCCGACAGGACTAGCACAGATACGCAGTATTTT

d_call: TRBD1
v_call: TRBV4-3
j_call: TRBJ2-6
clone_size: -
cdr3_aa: CASSQAGTGVSGANVLTF
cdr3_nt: TGCGCCAGCAGCCAAGCCGGGACAGGGGTCTCTGGGGCCAACGTCCTGACTTTC

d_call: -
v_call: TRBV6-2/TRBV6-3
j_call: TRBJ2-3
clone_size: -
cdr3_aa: CASSYPDSSTDTQYF
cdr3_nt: TGTGCCAGCAGTTACCCGGACAGTTCCACAGATACGCAGTATTTT

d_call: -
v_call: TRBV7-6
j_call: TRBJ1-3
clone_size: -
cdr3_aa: CASSWAPWGTIYF
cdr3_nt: TGTGCCAGCAGCTGGGCCCCTTGGGGCACCATATATTTT

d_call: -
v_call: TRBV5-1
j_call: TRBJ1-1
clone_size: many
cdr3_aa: CASSFGRGGTEAFF
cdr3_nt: TGCGCCAGCAGCTTTGGCAGGGGAGGCACTGAAGCTTTCTTT

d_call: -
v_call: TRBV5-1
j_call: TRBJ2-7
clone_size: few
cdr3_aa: CASSPGQFSYEQYF
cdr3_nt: TGCGCCAGCAGCCCCGGACAGTTCTCCTACGAGCAGTACTTC

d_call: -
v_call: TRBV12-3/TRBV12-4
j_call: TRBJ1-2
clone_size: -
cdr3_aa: CASSSRVGADGYTF
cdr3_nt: TGTGCCAGCAGTTCCAGAGTGGGGGCGGATGGCTACACCTTC

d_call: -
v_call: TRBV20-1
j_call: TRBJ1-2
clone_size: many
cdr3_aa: CSASRPGDNYGYTF
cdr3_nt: TGCAGTGCTAGTCGTCCGGGGGACAACTATGGCTACACCTTC

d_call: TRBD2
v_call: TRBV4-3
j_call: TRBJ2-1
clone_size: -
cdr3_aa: CASSQEAAGVFPYNEQFF
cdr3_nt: TGCGCCAGCAGCCAAGAAGCGGCGGGGGTTTTTCCCTACAATGAGCAGTTCTTC

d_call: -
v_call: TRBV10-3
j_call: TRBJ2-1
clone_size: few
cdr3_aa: CAISESPGNSYNEQFF
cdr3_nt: TGTGCCATCAGTGAGTCGCCAGGGAACTCCTACAATGAGCAGTTCTTC

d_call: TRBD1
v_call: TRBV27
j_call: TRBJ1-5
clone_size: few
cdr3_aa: CASRRQGPQHF
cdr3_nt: TGTGCCAGCAGACGACAGGGGCCCCAGCATTTT

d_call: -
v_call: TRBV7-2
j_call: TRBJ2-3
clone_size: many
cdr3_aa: CASRPPGAEDTQYF
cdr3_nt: TGTGCCAGCAGGCCACCCGGGGCCGAAGATACGCAGTATTTT

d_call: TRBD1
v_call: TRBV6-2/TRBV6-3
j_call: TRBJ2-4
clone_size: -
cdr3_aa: CASSPTGSGLNIQYF
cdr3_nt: TGTGCCAGCAGCCCGACAGGGAGTGGCTTAAACATTCAGTACTTC

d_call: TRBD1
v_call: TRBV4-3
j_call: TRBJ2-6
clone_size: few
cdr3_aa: CASSRGRTGGANVLTF
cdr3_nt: TGCGCCAGCAGCAGGGGTAGGACAGGTGGGGCCAACGTCCTGACTTTC

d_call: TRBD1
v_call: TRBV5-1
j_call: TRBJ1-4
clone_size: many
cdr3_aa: CASSLGQGPFNEKLFF
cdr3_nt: TGCGCCAGCAGCTTGGGACAGGGGCCTTTTAATGAAAAACTGTTTTTT

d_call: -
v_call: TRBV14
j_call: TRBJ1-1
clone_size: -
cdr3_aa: CASSPQALGDGAFF
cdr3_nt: TGTGCCAGCAGCCCCCAAGCATTGGGTGATGGAGCTTTCTTT

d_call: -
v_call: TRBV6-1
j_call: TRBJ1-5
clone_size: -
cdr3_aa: CASSDISGSNQPQHF
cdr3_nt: TGTGCCAGCAGTGATATTTCGGGAAGCAATCAGCCCCAGCATTTT

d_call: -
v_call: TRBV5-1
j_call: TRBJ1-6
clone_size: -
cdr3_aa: CASSFGNSLNSPLHF
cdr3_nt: TGCGCCAGCAGCTTTGGGAACAGCCTAAATTCACCCCTCCACTTT

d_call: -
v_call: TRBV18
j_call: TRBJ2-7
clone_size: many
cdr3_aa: CASSPSLGPSYEQYF
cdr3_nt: TGTGCCAGCTCACCATCGCTCGGGCCCTCCTACGAGCAGTACTTC

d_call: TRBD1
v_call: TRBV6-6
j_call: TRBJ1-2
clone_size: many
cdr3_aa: CASSPPGTGYGYTF
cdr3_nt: TGTGCCAGCAGTCCCCCCGGGACAGGCTATGGCTACACCTTC

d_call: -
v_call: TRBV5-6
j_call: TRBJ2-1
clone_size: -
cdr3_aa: CASSFADNEQFF
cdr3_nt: TGTGCCAGCAGCTTCGCAGACAATGAGCAGTTCTTC

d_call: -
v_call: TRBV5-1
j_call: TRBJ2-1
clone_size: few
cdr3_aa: CASSFRPSEYNEQFF
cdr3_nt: TGCGCCAGCAGCTTTCGGCCTAGCGAGTACAATGAGCAGTTCTTC

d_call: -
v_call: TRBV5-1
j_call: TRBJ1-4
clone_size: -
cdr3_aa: CASSVGQTDNEKLFF
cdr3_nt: TGCGCCAGCAGCGTCGGACAGACAGATAATGAAAAACTGTTTTTT

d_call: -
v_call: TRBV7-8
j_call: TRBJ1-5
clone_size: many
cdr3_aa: CASSKFSENQPQHF
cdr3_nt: TGTGCCAGCAGCAAATTCTCCGAAAATCAGCCCCAGCATTTT

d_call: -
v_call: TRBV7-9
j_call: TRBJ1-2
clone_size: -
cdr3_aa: CASSLQGWHGYTF
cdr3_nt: TGTGCCAGCAGCTTACAGGGTTGGCATGGCTACACCTTC

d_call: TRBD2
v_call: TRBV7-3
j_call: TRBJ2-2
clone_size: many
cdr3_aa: CASSLASGGGELFF
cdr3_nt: TGTGCCAGCAGCTTGGCTAGCGGGGGTGGGGAGCTGTTTTTT

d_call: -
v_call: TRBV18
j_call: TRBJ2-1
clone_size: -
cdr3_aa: CASSPYSGYNEQFF
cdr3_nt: TGTGCCAGCTCACCATATTCAGGGTACAATGAGCAGTTCTTC

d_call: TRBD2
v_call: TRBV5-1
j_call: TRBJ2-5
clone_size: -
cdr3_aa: CASSPKLAGEGETQYF
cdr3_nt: TGCGCCAGCAGCCCGAAGCTAGCGGGGGAGGGAGAGACCCAGTACTTC

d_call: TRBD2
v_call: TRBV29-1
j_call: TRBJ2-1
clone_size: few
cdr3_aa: CSATSDNEQFF
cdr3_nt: TGCAGCGCTACTAGCGACAATGAGCAGTTCTTC

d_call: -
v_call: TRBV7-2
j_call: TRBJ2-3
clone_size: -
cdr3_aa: CASSHYQGSRGTDTQYF
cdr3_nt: TGTGCCAGCAGCCATTATCAGGGGTCCCGCGGGACAGATACGCAGTATTTT

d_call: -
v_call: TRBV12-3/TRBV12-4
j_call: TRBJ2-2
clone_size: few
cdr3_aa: CASRLTDGELFF
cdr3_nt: TGTGCCAGCAGACTTACAGACGGGGAGCTGTTTTTT

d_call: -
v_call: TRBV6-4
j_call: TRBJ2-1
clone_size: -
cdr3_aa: CASIAGGGRNEQFF
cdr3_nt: TGTGCCAGCATTGCCGGTGGAGGGCGCAATGAGCAGTTCTTC

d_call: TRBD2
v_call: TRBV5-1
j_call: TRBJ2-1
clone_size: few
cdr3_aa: CASGEGSPYNEQFF
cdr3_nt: TGCGCCAGTGGGGAGGGGTCCCCTTACAATGAGCAGTTCTTC

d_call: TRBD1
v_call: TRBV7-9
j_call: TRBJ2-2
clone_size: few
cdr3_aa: CASSARGTGPGELFF
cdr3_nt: TGTGCCAGCAGCGCCCGGGGGACAGGGCCCGGGGAGCTGTTTTTT

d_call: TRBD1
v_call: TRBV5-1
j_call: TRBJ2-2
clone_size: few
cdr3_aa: CASGRDRVYTGELFF
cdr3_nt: TGCGCCAGCGGTAGGGACAGGGTGTACACCGGGGAGCTGTTTTTT

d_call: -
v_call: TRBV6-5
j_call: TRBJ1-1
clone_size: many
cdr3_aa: CASSPTSGVKAFF
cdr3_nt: TGTGCCAGCAGCCCCACTAGCGGTGTTAAAGCTTTCTTT

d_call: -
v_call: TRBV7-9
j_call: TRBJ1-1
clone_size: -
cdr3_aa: CASSPVGSGKNTEAFF
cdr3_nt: TGTGCCAGCAGCCCCGTGGGGAGCGGAAAGAACACTGAAGCTTTCTTT

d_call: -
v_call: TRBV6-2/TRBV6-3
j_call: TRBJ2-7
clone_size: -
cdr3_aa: CASSWDLTYEQYF
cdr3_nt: TGTGCCAGCAGTTGGGACCTAACCTACGAGCAGTACTTC

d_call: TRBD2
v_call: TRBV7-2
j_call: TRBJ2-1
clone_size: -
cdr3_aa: CASSLERTRGNEQFF
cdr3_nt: TGTGCCAGCAGCTTAGAGCGGACTAGGGGCAATGAGCAGTTCTTC

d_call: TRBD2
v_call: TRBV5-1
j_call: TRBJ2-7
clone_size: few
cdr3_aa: CASSSRGGDSYEQYF
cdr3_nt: TGCGCCAGCAGCTCGAGGGGAGGGGACTCCTACGAGCAGTACTTC

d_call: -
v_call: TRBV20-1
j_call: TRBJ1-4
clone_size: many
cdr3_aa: CSASATNEKLFF
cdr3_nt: TGCAGTGCTAGTGCAACTAATGAAAAACTGTTTTTT

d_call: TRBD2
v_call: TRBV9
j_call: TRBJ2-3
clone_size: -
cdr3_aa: CASSPSGTTTSTTSTDTQYF
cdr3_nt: TGTGCCAGCAGCCCCAGCGGGACCACAACTTCGACCACTAGCACAGATACGCAGTATTTT

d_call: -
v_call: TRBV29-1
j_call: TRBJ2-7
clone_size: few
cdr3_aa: CSARLGGLLMYEQYF
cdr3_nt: TGCAGCGCCCGCCTAGGGGGACTGCTGATGTACGAGCAGTACTTC

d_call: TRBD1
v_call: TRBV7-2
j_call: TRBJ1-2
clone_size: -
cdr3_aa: CASSIGTVAGYTF
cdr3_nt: TGTGCCAGCAGCATTGGGACAGTGGCTGGCTACACCTTC